The 8 T cell receptor beta chains below come from one sample, sequenced in a study of shared clonotypes between healthy human individuals. Method: immunoSEQ multiplex PCR; TCRdb's copy keeps in-frame clones and lacks some. The data show some 2,000,000 clones, roughly 95% seen once. Sequenced material: naive CD4+ T cells sorted from blood. As for subset: CD45RA+ positively selected. Source of these receptors: a man in his late teens or twenties in good health.

This chain links TRBV6-1 with TRBJ1-5; the D gene is possibly TRBD1 (5 bases). Germline values: CDR1 MNHNS, CDR2 SASEGT. The CDR3 has 15 amino acids. Trimming removed 5 bases from V and 4 bases from J, with 15 bases in between. The CDR3 sequence: CASSKGLSRNQPQHF. The CDR3 DNA sequence: TGTGCCAGCAGTAAGGGGCTCTCGAGAAATCAGCCCCAGCATTTT.

The CDR3 spells CASSYDRLGTEAFF. The DNA of the CDR3 is TGTGCCAGCAGTTACGACAGGTTGGGCACTGAAGCTTTCTTT. The V gene is TRBV6-6, the J gene TRBJ1-1; tentatively, D is TRBD1 (6 bases). This CDR3 spans 14 amino acids. Germline V gives CDR1 MNHNY, CDR2 SVGAGI (reference sequence). V was pared by 2 bases and J by 4 bases, with 11 bases between.

V is TRBV6-5 and J is TRBJ2-1, with D possibly TRBD2 on 5 matching bases. This CDR3 is built from 16 residues. CDR1 is MNHEY and CDR2 is SVGAGI in the germline V gene. V was cut by 2 bases and J by 1 base, with 12 bases left in between. The CDR3 coding sequence is TGTGCCAGCAGTTACCAGCGGTCTATATCCTACAATGAGCAGTTCTTC. Its translation is CASSYQRSISYNEQFF.

The rearrangement joins TRBV10-3 to TRBJ2-1; D perhaps matches TRBD2 (5 bases). From germline, CDR1 is ENHRY and CDR2 SYGVKD. The CDR3 has 14 residues. Trimming stripped 4 bases from V and 3 bases from J, with 10 bases between. Here the CDR3 reads CAISVGEVYNEQFF. CDR3 nucleotide sequence: TGTGCCATCAGTGTGGGAGAAGTCTACAATGAGCAGTTCTTC.

This clone was recorded only once. The chain uses TRBV29-1 and TRBJ2-1, with 7 bases fitting TRBD1. The germline CDR1 and CDR2 sequences are SQVTM and ANQGSEA. This CDR3 is built from 13 residues. V shed 4 bases, J shed 4 bases, and the junction held 4 bases outside the gene matches. The CDR3: CSVADRVYNEQFF. CDR3 coding DNA: TGCAGCGTTGCAGACAGGGTGTACAATGAGCAGTTCTTC.

Of note for this clone: The same CDR3 is also encoded by other DNA sequences in this sample. The chain uses TRBV7-2 and TRBJ2-5; 8 nucleotides agree with TRBD1. V was clipped by 1 base and J by 5 bases; unmatched bases: 0. Germline loops: CDR1 SGHTA, CDR2 FQGNSA. The CDR3 runs to 13 residues. CDR3 amino acids: CASSLGTGETQYF. CDR3 bases: TGTGCCAGCAGCTTAGGGACAGGGGAGACCCAGTACTTC. Complete variable domain (other parts from reference TRBV7-2 and TRBJ2-5): GAGVSQSPSNKVTEKGKDVELRCDPISGHTALYWYRQSLGQGLEFLIYFQGNSAPDKSGLPSDRFSAERTGGSVSTLTIQRTQQEDSAVYLCASSLGTGETQYFGPGTRLLVL.

The chain joins TRBV6-1 to TRBJ2-2, with 7 bases aligning to TRBD2. The CDR3 length is 14 residues. Germline V gene sequence: CDR1 MNHNS, CDR2 SASEGT. Trimming cost V 6 bases and J 5 bases; bases outside gene matches: 6. The CDR3 nucleotides are TGTGCCAGCAGGCGGGGGATCGGGACCGGGGAGCTGTTTTTT. This codes for CASRRGIGTGELFF.

The CDR3 DNA reads TGTGCCAGCAGCTTAGTTGGGGATTACTCCTACGAGCAGTACTTC. It specifies CASSLVGDYSYEQYF. The chain joins TRBV11-2 to TRBJ2-7; D is undetermined. This CDR3 spans 15 amino acids. Germline V lookup: CDR1 SGHAT, CDR2 FQNNGV. V was trimmed by 1 base and J by 0 bases, leaving 10 bases between them.